This T cell receptor beta chain stems from a study of PD-1 blockade in classical Hodgkin lymphoma. Study as a whole: Administration of nivolumab to patients was at 3 mg/kg intravenously every 2 weeks.

Comments on this clone: Its matching antigen is unknown.

The study, taken as a whole, reports: CD4+ TCR diversity, unlike CD8+, climbed significantly by C4D1. Patients starting nivolumab less than 1 year after ASCT had lower diversity and were excluded from later analyses. Relative to healthy donors, newly diagnosed patients reportedly had lower baseline TCR diversity, which was reported as lower still in relapsed/refractory patients.

Described time point: cycle 4 day 1 (C4D1), after five to seven weeks of nivolumab. Each patient experienced a relapse that followed autologous stem cell transplantation, and brentuximab vedotin exposure varied. Here immunoSEQ multiplex PCR was the method, and the copy in TCRdb shows in-frame clones only, minus some. The sample lists roughly 48,000 clones, about 89% occurring once. The clonotype was recovered from a human donor with classical Hodgkin lymphoma. This sample comprised peripheral blood mononuclear cells (PBMCs), obtained before the fourth cycle of nivolumab.

The CDR3 coding sequence is TGTGCCAGCAGTCCGAACATGGGTTTTTCTTTCAACGAGCAGTACTTC. It is translated as CASSPNMGFSFNEQYF. The rearrangement uses TRBV28 and TRBJ2-7; D not resolved. The germline CDR1 and CDR2 sequences are MDHEN and SYDVKM. Trimming shortened V by 5 bases and J by 5 bases, and 22 bases separated the two germline ends. CDR3 size: 16 residues.